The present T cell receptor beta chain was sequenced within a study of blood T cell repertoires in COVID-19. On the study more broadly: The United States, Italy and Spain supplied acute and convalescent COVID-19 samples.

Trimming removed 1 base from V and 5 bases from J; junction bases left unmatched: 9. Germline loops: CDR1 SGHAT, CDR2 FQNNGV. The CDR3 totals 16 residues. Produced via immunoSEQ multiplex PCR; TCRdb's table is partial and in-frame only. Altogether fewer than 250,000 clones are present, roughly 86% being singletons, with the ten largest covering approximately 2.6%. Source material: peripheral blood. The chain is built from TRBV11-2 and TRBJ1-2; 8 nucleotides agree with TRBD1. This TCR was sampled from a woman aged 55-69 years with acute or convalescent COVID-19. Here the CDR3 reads CASSLAGDRRGYGYTF. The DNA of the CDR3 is TGTGCCAGCAGCTTAGCGGGGGACAGGCGAGGGTATGGCTACACCTTC.